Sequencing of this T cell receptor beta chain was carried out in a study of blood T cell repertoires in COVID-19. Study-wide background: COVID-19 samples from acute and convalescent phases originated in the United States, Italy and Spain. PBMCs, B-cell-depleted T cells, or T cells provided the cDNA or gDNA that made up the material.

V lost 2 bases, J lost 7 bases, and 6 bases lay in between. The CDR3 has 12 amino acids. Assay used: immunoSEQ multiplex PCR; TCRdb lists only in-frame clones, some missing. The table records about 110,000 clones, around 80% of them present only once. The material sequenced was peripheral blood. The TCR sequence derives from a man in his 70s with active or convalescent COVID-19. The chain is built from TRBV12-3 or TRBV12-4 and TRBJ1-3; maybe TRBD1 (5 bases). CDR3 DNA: TGTGCCAGCAGTTTATCAGGGAACACCATATATTTT. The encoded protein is CASSLSGNTIYF.